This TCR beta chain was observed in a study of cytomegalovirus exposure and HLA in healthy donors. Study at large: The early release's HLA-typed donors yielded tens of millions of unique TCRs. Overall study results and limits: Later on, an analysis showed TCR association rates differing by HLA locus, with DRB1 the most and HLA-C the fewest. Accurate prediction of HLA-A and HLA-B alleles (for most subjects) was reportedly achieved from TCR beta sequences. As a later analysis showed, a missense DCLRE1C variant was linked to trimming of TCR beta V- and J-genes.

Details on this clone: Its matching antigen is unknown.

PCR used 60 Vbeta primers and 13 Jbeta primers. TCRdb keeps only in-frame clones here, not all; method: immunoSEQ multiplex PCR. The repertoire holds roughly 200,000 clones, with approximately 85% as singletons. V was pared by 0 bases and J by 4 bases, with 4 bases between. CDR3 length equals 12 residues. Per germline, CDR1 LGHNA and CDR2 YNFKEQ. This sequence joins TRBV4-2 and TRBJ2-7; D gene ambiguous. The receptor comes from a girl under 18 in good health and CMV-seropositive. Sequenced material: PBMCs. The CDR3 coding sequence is TGTGCCAGCAGCCAAGATCGTTACGAGCAGTACTTC. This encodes CASSQDRYEQYF.